This T cell receptor beta chain is from a study of beta chain features in type 1 diabetes. Across the whole study: Investigators examined 107,917,701 sorted cells across all samples. Regarding the study as a whole: For patients, the naive, central memory and Treg TCRB repertoires appeared more alike than for healthy donors. At VDJ recombination sites, type 1 diabetes patients had fewer insertions and more deleted nucleotides. Among patients with Type 1 diabetes, TCRB CDR3s were moderately but significantly shorter in every one of the four CD4+ subsets.

The collection from each donor was one heparinised blood draw averaging about 116 mL. This clone was seen a handful of times. Its specificity is not known. Sequenced material consisted of expressed TCRB transcripts (all of the isolated RNA was reverse transcribed). Sequencing used immunoSEQ multiplex PCR; TCRdb keeps in-frame clones, though not all of them. The sample records a few hundred thousand clones, approximately 13% being singletons. Germline V gene lookup returns CDR1 LGHNA and CDR2 YSLEER. With 2 bases removed from V and 9 bases from J, the gap between germline ends came to 8 bases. The CDR3 runs 12 residues.

The chain couples TRBV4-3 to TRBJ2-1; tentatively, D is TRBD1 (5 bases). The clonotype comes from a woman aged 18-29 years with type 1 diabetes. The specimen was naive CD4+ T cells from blood. CDR3 residues: CASSQRRGEQFF. The CDR3 DNA sequence: TGCGCCAGCAGCCAAAGAAGGGGTGAGCAGTTCTTC.